What follows are 12 T cell receptor beta chains derived from one specimen sequenced in a study of cytomegalovirus exposure and HLA in healthy donors. The primer mix had 60 Vbeta and 13 Jbeta primers. Sequencing was performed with immunoSEQ multiplex PCR; in TCRdb, only in-frame clones are kept and a portion is missing. In the table there are some 150,000 clones, approximately 63% of which are singletons. The sample taken for sequencing was PBMCs. The receptor set was obtained from a woman aged 60-70 years in good health and CMV-seropositive.

This clone has a handful of counts. The rearrangement joins TRBV6-5 to TRBJ2-1; a possible D gene is TRBD1 (5 bases). There are 14 residues in the CDR3. The germline V gene has CDR1 MNHEY and CDR2 SVGAGI. V was trimmed by 8 bases and J by 0 bases, leaving 11 bases between them. The CDR3 bases are TGTGCCAGCTCAGGGTTTAGCTCCTACAATGAGCAGTTCTTC. Translation: CASSGFSSYNEQFF.

The V and J genes are TRBV28 and TRBJ2-5; D is perhaps TRBD2 (5 bases). The V end lost 2 bases, the J end lost 10 bases, and 11 bases lay between the germline ends. Per germline, CDR1 MDHEN and CDR2 SYDVKM. CDR3 length equals 12 residues. DNA for the CDR3: TGTGCCAGCAGTTTAAGAGTCGGGGACCAGTACTTC. Amino acid sequence: CASSLRVGDQYF.

The rearrangement joins TRBV2 to TRBJ1-1; 7 bases align to TRBD1. Trimming removed 6 bases from V and 3 bases from J; junction bases left unmatched: 7. Germline V gives CDR1 SNHLY, CDR2 FYNNEI. This CDR3 region has 14 residues. This CDR3 reads CASRAGTVDTEAFF. CDR3 coding DNA: TGTGCCAGCAGAGCCGGGACAGTTGACACTGAAGCTTTCTTT. Drawing the rest from reference TRBV2 and TRBJ1-1, the complete variable domain is EPEVTQTPSHQVTQMGQEVILRCVPISNHLYFYWYRQILGQKVEFLVSFYNNEISEKSEIFDDQFSVERPDGSNFTLKIRSTKLEDSAMYFCASRAGTVDTEAFFGQGTRLTVV.

This chain joins TRBV6-1 and TRBJ1-1; D not certain. Per germline, CDR1 MNHNS and CDR2 SASEGT. Trimming stripped 1 base from V and 6 bases from J, with 3 bases between. The length of the CDR3 is 11 residues. CDR3 sequence reads: CASSEGPEAFF. The DNA for the CDR3 is TGTGCCAGCAGTGAAGGGCCTGAAGCTTTCTTT.

The chain links TRBV5-6 to TRBJ1-2; D gene ambiguous. This CDR3 has 15 residues. Germline CDR1 reads SGHDT; CDR2 reads YYEEEE. Trimming cost V 3 bases and J 4 bases, with 16 bases left between them. DNA of the CDR3: TGTGCCAGCAGCTCCCTCGGGGAGTTGTTCTATGGCTACACCTTC. This gives the protein CASSSLGELFYGYTF.

The chain uses TRBV6-1 and TRBJ1-5; 7 bases align to TRBD1. The CDR3 length is 13 residues. From germline, CDR1 is MNHNS and CDR2 SASEGT. The V and J ends lost 6 bases and 2 bases, in that order; junction bases with no gene match: 1. The CDR3 DNA reads TGTGCCAGCAGAGGGACAGGCAATCAGCCCCAGCATTTT. As protein: CASRGTGNQPQHF.

This chain links TRBV5-1 with TRBJ1-6; tentative D call: TRBD1 (5 bases). Germline CDR1 reads SGHRS; CDR2 reads YFSETQ. This CDR3 has 14 amino acids. Trimming took 4 bases from V and 7 from J, leaving 12 bases between them. CDR3 coding DNA: TGCGCCAGCAGCGACAGCAAAGCAAATTCACCCCTCCACTTT. Encoded protein: CASSDSKANSPLHF.

V gene TRBV10-3 combines with J gene TRBJ1-3; 9 bases map to TRBD1. V gave up 8 bases and J gave up 6 bases; unmatched junction bases: 11. This CDR3 is built from 15 residues. Germline V gives CDR1 ENHRY, CDR2 SYGVKD. Written as DNA, the CDR3 is TGTGCCATCCAAGCCGGGACAGGGATGGAAAACACCATATATTTT. The encoded protein is CAIQAGTGMENTIYF.

The chain employs TRBV2 and TRBJ2-7, with D perhaps matching TRBD1 (6 bases). The CDR3 is 16 amino acids. CDR1 is SNHLY, CDR2 FYNNEI, per germline. Deletions cut 4 bases from V and 2 bases from J, with 18 bases between. CDR3 bases: TGTGCCAGCAGTGTACTTGGTGGGACATCCACCTACGAGCAGTACTTC. This translates into CASSVLGGTSTYEQYF.

This chain connects TRBV28 to TRBJ2-1; possibly TRBD1 for D (5 bases). Trimming shortened V by 7 bases and J by 8 bases, and 9 bases separated the two germline ends. Per germline, CDR1 MDHEN and CDR2 SYDVKM. CDR3 length: 11 amino acids. The CDR3 reads CASTQGYEQFF. The CDR3 DNA reads TGTGCCAGCACCCAGGGCTATGAGCAGTTCTTC.

This clone showed up just a few times. The chain uses TRBV19 and TRBJ1-5; no clear D gene. Germline V gives CDR1 LNHDA, CDR2 SQIVND (reference sequence). The CDR3 is made up of 15 amino acids. Trimming pared 7 bases from V and 0 bases from J, leaving 13 bases between. This CDR3 is CASTIGIYSNQPQHF. Here the CDR3 DNA reads TGTGCCAGTACCATCGGGATTTATAGCAATCAGCCCCAGCATTTT.

This clone was observed a few times. The J gene is TRBJ1-1, the V gene TRBV4-1; D may be TRBD1 (5 bases). The CDR3 spans 15 residues. CDR1 MGHRA and CDR2 YSYEKL come from the germline V gene. Trimming left V 8 bases short and J 4 bases short, with 20 bases between. The CDR3 bases are TGCGCCAGCCAGGCAGGAGGAGGGGACCGCACTGAAGCTTTCTTT. It yields the protein CASQAGGGDRTEAFF.